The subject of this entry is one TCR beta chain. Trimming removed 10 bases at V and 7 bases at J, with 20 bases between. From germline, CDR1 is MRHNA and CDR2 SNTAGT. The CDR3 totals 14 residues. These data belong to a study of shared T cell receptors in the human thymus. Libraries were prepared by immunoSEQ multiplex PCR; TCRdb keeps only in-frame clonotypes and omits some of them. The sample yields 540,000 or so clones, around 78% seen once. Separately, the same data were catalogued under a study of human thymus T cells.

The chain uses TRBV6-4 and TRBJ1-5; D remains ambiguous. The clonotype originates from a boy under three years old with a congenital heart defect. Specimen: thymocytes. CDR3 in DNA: TGTGCCACCAAGAGGGAAGGGCAAGAGCAGCCCCAGCATTTT. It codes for CATKREGQEQPQHF.